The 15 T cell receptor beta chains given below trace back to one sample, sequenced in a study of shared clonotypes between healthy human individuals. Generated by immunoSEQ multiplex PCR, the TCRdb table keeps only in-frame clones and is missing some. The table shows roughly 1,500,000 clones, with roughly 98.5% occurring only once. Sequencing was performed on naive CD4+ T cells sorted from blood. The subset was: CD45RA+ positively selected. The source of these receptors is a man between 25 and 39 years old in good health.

In nucleotides, the CDR3 is TGCGCCAGCAGCGCGACTAGCAACAATGAGCAGTTCTTC. It yields the protein CASSATSNNEQFF. The chain links TRBV5-1 to TRBJ2-1, with TRBD2 matching 7 bases. The CDR3 contains 13 residues. V shed 4 bases, J shed 5 bases, and the junction held 3 bases outside the gene matches. Germline-derived CDR1 and CDR2 are SGHRS and YFSETQ.

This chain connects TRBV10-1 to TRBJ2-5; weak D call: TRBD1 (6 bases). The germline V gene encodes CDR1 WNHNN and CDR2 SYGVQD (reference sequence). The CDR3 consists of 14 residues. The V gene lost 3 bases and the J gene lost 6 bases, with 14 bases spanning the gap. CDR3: CASSDGLQGKTQYF. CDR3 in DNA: TGCGCCAGCAGTGACGGGCTCCAGGGGAAGACCCAGTACTTC.

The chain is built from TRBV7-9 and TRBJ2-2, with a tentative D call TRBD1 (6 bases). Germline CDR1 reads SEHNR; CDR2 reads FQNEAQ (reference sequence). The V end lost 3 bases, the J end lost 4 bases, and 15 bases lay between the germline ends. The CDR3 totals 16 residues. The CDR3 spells CASSFMGADSTGELFF. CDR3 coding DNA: TGTGCCAGCAGCTTTATGGGGGCAGATAGCACCGGGGAGCTGTTTTTT.

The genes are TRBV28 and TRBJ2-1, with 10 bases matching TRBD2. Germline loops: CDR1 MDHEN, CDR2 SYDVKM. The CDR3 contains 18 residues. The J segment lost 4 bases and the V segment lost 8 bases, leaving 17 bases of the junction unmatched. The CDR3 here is CASLTTSGSLAGYNEQFF. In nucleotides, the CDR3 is TGTGCCAGCTTAACGACTAGCGGGTCCTTAGCGGGTTACAATGAGCAGTTCTTC.

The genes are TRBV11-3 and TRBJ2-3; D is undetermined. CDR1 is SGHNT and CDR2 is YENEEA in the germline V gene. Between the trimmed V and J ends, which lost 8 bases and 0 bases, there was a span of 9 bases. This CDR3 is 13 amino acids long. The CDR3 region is CASGETSTDTQYF. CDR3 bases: TGTGCCAGCGGAGAGACTAGCACAGATACGCAGTATTTT.

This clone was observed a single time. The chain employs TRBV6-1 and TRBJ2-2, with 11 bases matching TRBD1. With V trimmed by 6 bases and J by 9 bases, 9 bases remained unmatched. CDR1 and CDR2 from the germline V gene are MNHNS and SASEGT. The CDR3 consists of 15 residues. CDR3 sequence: CASRSGTGGFRELFF. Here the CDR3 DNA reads TGTGCCAGCAGGTCCGGGACAGGGGGTTTCAGGGAGCTGTTTTTT.

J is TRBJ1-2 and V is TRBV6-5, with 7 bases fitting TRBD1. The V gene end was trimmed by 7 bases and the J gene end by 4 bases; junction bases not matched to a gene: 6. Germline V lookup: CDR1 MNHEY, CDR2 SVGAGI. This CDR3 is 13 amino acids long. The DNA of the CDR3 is TGTGCCAGCACCCGGGACAGCTCCTATGGCTACACCTTC. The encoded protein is CASTRDSSYGYTF.

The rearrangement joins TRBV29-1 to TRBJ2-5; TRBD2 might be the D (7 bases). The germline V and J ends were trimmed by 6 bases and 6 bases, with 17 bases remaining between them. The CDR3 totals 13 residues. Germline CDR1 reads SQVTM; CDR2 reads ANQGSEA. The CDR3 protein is CSVAPGGGQTQYF. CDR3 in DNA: TGCAGCGTCGCCCCTGGGGGGGGGCAGACCCAGTACTTC.

CDR3 protein: CASSFTFSYNQETQYF. For the CDR3, the DNA is TGTGCCAGCAGTTTTACCTTCTCGTACAACCAAGAGACCCAGTACTTC. The chain links TRBV28 to TRBJ2-5; D gene ambiguous. The CDR3 is made up of 16 amino acids. Germline lookup yields CDR1 MDHEN and CDR2 SYDVKM. V was cut by 3 bases and J by 0 bases, with 14 bases left in between. The whole variable domain, filled in from reference TRBV28 and TRBJ2-5, reads DVKVTQSSRYLVKRTGEKVFLECVQDMDHENMFWYRQDPGLGLRLIYFSYDVKMKEKGDIPEGYSVSREKKERFSLILESASTNQTSMYLCASSFTFSYNQETQYFGPGTRLLVL.

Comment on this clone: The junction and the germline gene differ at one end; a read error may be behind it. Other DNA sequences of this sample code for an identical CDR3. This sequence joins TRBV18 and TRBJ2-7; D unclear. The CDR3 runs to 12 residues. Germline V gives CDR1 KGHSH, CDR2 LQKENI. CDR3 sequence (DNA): TGTGCCAGCTCACCAGGCTCCCACGAGCAGTACTTC. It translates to CASSPGSHEQYF.

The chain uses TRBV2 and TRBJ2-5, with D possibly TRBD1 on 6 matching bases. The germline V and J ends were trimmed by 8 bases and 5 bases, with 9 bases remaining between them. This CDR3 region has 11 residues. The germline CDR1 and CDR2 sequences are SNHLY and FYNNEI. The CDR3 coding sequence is TGTGCCAGCGGGGGCGGGGAGACCCAGTACTTC. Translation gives CASGGGETQYF.

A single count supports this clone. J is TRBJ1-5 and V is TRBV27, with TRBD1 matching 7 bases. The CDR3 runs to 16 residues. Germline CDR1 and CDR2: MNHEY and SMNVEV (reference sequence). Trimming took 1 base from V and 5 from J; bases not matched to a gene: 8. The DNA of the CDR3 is TGTGCCAGCAGTTTATTCGCAGGGGGACAAGATCAGCCCCAGCATTTT. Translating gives CASSLFAGGQDQPQHF.

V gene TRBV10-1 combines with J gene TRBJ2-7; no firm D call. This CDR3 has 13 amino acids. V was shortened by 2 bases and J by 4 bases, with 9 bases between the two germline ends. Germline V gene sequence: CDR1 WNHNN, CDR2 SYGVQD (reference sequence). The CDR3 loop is CASSERTDYEQYF. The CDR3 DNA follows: TGCGCCAGCAGTGAGCGGACGGATTACGAGCAGTACTTC.

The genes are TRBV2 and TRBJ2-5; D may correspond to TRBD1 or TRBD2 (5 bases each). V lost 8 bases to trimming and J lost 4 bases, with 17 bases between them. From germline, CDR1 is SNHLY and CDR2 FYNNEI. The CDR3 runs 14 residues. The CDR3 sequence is CASALNMGVETQYF. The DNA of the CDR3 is TGTGCCAGCGCCCTAAATATGGGGGTAGAGACCCAGTACTTC. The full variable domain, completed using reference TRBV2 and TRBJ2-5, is EPEVTQTPSHQVTQMGQEVILRCVPISNHLYFYWYRQILGQKVEFLVSFYNNEISEKSEIFDDQFSVERPDGSNFTLKIRSTKLEDSAMYFCASALNMGVETQYFGPGTRLLVL.

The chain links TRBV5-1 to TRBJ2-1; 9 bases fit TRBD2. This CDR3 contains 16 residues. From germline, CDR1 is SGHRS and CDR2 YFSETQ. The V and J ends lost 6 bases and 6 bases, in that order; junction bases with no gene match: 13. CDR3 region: CASTLAGAGFANEQFF. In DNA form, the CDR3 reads TGCGCCAGCACCTTAGCGGGAGCTGGTTTTGCCAATGAGCAGTTCTTC.